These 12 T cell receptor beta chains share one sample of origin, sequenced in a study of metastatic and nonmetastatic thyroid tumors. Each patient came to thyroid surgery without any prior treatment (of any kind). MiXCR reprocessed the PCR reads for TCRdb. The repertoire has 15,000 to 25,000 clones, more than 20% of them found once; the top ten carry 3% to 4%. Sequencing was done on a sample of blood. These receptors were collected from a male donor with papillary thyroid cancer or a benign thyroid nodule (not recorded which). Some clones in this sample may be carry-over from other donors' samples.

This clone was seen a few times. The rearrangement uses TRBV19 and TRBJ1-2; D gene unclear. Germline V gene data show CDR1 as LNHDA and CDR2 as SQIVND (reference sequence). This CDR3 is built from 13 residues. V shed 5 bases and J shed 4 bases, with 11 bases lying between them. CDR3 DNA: TGTGCCAGTAGTGAGGTACTGAGCTATGGCTACACCTTC. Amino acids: CASSEVLSYGYTF.

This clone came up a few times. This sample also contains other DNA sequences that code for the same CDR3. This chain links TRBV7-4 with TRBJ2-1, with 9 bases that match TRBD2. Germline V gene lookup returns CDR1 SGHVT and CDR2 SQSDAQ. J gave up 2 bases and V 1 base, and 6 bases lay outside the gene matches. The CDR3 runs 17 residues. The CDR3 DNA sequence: TGTGCCAGCAGCTTAGTGGGTTGCGGGAGGGCCTACAATGAGCAGTTCTTC. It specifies CASSLVGCGRAYNEQFF.

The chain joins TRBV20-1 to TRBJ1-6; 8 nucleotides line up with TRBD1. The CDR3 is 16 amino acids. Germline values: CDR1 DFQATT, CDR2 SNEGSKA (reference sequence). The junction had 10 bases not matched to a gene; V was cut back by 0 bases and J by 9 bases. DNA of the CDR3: TGCAGTGCTAGAGAGGGCACCGGACAGGGCGGTTCACCCCTCCACTTT. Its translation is CSAREGTGQGGSPLHF.

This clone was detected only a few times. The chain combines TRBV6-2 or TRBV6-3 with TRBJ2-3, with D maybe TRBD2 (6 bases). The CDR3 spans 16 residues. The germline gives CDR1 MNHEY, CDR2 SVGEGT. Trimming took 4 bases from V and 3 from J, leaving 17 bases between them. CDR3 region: CASSSGGGTWTDTQYF. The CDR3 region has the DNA TGTGCCAGCAGTTCCGGTGGGGGGACTTGGACAGATACGCAGTATTTT.

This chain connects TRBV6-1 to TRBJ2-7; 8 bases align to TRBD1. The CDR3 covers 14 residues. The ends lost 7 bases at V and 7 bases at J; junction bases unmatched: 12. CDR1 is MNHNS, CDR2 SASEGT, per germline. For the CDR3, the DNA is TGTGCCAGCACCAACACCGGGACAGGCCGGGAGCAGTACTTC. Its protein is CASTNTGTGREQYF.

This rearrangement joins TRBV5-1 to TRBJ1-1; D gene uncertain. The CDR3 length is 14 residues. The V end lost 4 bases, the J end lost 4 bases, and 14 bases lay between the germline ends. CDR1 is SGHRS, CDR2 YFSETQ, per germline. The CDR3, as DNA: TGCGCCAGCAGCCCCGGGGAGGTGGTCACTGAAGCTTTCTTT. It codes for CASSPGEVVTEAFF. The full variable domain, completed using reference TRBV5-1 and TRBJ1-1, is KAGVTQTPRYLIKTRGQQVTLSCSPISGHRSVSWYQQTPGQGLQFLFEYFSETQRNKGNFPGRFSGRQFSNSRSEMNVSTLELGDSALYLCASSPGEVVTEAFFGQGTRLTVV.

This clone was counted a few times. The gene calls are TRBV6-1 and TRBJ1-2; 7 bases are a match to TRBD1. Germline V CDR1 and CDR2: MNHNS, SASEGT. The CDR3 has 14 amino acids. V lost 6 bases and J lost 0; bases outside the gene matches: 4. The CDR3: CASRGDSTNYGYTF. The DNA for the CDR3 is TGTGCCAGCAGGGGGGACAGTACTAACTATGGCTACACCTTC.

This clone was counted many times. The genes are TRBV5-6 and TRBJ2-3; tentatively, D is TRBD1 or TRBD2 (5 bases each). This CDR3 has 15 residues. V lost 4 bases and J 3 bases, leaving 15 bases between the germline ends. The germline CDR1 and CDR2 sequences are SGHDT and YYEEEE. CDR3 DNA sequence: TGTGCCAGCAGCAGAGCGGTTGGGGCAACAGATACGCAGTATTTT. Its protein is CASSRAVGATDTQYF. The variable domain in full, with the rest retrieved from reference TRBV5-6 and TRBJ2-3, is DAGVTQSPTHLIKTRGQQVTLRCSPKSGHDTVSWYQQALGQGPQFIFQYYEEEERQRGNFPDRFSGHQFPNYSSELNVNALLLGDSALYLCASSRAVGATDTQYFGPGTRLTVL.

CDR3 residues: CASSKDGNNEQFF. CDR3 sequence (DNA): TGCGCCAGCAGCAAGGACGGCAACAATGAGCAGTTCTTC. The genes are TRBV5-1 and TRBJ2-1; D unclear. This CDR3 is 13 amino acids long. Between the trimmed V and J ends, which lost 4 bases and 5 bases, there was a span of 10 bases. Germline CDR1 and CDR2: SGHRS and YFSETQ.

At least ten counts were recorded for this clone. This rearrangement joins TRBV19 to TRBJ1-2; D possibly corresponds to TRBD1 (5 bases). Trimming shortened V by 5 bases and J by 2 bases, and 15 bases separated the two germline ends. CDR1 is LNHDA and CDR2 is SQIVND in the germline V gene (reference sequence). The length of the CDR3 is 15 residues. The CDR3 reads CASSEAQGRNYGYTF. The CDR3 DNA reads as TGTGCCAGTAGTGAGGCTCAGGGCCGAAACTATGGCTACACCTTC.

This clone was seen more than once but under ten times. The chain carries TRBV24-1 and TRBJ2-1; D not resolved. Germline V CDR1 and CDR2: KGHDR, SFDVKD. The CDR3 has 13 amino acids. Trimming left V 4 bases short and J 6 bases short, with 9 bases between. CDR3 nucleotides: TGTGCCACCAGTGACTATATGCTCAATGAGCAGTTCTTC. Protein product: CATSDYMLNEQFF.

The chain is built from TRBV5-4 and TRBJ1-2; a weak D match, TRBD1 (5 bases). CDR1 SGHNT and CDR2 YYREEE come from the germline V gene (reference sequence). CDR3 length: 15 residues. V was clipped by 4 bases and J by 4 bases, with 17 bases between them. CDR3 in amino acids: CASSPYRDCPYGYTF. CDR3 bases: TGTGCCAGCAGCCCGTACCGGGACTGTCCCTATGGCTACACCTTC.